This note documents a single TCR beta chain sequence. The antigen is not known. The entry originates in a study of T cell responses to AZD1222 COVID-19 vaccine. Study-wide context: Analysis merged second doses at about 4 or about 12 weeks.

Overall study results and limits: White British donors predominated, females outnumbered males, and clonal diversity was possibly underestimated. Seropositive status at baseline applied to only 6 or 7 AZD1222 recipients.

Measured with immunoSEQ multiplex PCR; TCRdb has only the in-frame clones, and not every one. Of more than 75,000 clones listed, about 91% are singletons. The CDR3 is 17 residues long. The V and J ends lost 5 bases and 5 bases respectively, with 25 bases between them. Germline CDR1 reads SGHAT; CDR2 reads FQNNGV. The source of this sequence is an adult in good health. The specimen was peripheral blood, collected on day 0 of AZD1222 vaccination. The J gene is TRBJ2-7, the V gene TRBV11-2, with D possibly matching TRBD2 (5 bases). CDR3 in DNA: TGTGCCAGCAGCCCCCTGGGAGCACCTTGGGGTACGAACGAGCAGTACTTC. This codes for CASSPLGAPWGTNEQYF.